This entry is about one T cell receptor (beta chain). The study recruited people aged 18 to 89 years across approximately 24 US areas. The sample comes from a study of blood T cell repertoires in COVID-19. As for the study in general: In Cohort 3, a recovered donor had either two negative PCRs, clearance, or symptom resolution. Sources were T cells, B-cell-depleted T cells, or PBMCs; the material itself was cDNA or gDNA.

Sequencing was performed with immunoSEQ multiplex PCR; in TCRdb, only in-frame clones are kept and a portion is missing. This table holds 150,000 to 200,000 clones, about 88% found once. The sequencing sample was made of PBMCs or T cells enriched from blood (not recorded which). The receptor comes from a middle-aged woman in a cohort exposed to, infected with or recovered from COVID-19 (not recorded which).

In DNA form, the CDR3 reads TGCAGCGTTGAAGATCAAACAGGGGTTGACGGCTACACCTTC. This gives the protein CSVEDQTGVDGYTF. The chain uses TRBV29-1 and TRBJ1-2, with TRBD1 identical over 7 bases. Germline CDR1 SQVTM, CDR2 ANQGSEA. V was clipped by 0 bases and J by 8 bases; unmatched bases: 9. The CDR3 loop spans 14 amino acids. The whole variable domain, filled in from reference TRBV29-1 and TRBJ1-2, reads SAVISQKPSRDICQRGTSLTIQCQVDSQVTMMFWYRQQPGQSLTLIATANQGSEATYESGFVIDKFPISRPNLTFSTLTVSNMSPEDSSIYLCSVEDQTGVDGYTFGSGTRLTVV.